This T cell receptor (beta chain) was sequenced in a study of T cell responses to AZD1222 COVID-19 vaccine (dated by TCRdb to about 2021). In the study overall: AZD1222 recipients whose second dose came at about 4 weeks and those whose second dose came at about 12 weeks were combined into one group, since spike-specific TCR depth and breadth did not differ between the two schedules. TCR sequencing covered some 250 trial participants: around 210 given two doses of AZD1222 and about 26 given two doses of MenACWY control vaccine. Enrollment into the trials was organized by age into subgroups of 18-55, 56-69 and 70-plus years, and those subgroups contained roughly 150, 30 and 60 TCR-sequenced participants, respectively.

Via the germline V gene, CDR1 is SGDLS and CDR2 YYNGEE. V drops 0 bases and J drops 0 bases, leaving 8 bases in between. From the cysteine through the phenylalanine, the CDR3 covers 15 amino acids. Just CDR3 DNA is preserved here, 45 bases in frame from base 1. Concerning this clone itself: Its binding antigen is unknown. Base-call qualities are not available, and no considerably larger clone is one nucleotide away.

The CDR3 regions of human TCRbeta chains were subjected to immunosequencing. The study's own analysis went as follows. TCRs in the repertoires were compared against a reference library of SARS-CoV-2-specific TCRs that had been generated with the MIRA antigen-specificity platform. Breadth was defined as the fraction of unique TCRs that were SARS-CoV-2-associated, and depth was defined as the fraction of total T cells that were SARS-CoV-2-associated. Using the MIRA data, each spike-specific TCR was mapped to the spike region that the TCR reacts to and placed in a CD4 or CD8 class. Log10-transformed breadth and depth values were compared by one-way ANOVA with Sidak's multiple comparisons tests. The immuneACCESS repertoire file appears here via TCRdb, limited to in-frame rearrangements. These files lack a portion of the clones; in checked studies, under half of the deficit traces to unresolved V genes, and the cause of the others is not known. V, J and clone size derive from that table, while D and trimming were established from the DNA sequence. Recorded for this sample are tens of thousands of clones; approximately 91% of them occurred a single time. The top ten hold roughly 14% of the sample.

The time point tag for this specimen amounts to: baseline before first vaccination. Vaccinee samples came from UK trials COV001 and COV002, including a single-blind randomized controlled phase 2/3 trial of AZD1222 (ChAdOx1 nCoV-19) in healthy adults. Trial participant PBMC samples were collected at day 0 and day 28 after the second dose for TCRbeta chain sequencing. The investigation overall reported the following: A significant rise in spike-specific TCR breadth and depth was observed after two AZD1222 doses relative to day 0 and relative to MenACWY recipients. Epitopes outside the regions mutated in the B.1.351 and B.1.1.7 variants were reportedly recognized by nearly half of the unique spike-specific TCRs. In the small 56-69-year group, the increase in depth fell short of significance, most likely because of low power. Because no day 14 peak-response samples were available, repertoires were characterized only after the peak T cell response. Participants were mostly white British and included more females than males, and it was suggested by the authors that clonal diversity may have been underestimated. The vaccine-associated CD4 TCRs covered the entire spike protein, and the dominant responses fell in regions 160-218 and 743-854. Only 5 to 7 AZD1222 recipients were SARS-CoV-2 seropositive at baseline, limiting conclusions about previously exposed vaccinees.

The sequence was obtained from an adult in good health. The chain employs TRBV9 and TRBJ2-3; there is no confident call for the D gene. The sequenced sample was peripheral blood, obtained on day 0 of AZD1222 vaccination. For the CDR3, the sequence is CASSVAARSTDTQYF. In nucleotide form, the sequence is TGTGCCAGCAGCGTAGCTGCTAGAAGCACAGATACGCAGTATTTT.